A single sample is the source of the 15 T cell receptor beta chains below, sequenced in a study of cytomegalovirus exposure and HLA in healthy donors. PCR primers comprised 60 Vbeta and 13 Jbeta primers. Method: immunoSEQ multiplex PCR; TCRdb's copy keeps in-frame clones and lacks some. The table includes over 150,000 clones, around 77% detected once. What was sequenced was PBMCs. The receptors were gathered from a woman aged 30 to 39 in good health and CMV-seronegative.

DNA of the CDR3: TGTGCCAGCAGCCCGTGGACAGCCGCCTACGAGCAGTACTTC. Its translation: CASSPWTAAYEQYF. This chain uses TRBV7-8 with TRBJ2-7; D is perhaps TRBD1 (6 bases). Germline V gene data show CDR1 as SGHVS and CDR2 as FQNEAQ. Trimming took off 5 bases at V and 2 bases at J, with 13 bases between the two ends. This CDR3 has 14 residues.

The chain couples TRBV16 to TRBJ2-7; D not resolved. V lost 1 base and J 2 bases, leaving 12 bases between the germline ends. This CDR3 region has 15 residues. Germline V gene lookup returns CDR1 KGHSY and CDR2 FQNENV. The DNA of the CDR3 is TGTGCCAGCAGCCAATTCAGCTCCAGCGCCTACGAGCAGTACTTC. Its translation is CASSQFSSSAYEQYF.

This chain links TRBV27 with TRBJ1-1, with a possible D match to TRBD1 (6 bases). The CDR3 is 15 residues long. Deletions cut 0 bases from V and 3 bases from J, with 11 bases between. The V gene's germline CDR1 is MNHEY and CDR2 SMNVEV (reference sequence). The CDR3 DNA sequence: TGTGCCAGCAGTTTATCGGGACATAGACACACTGAAGCTTTCTTT. It codes for CASSLSGHRHTEAFF.

This clone appeared once. The chain recombines TRBV5-4 with TRBJ2-3; 12 nucleotides agree with TRBD2. The V segment lost 4 bases and the J segment 7 bases; nucleotides outside the gene matches: 7. CDR1 and CDR2 from the germline V gene are SGHNT and YYREEE (reference sequence). This CDR3 contains 15 residues. The CDR3 loop is CASSATSGSGNTQYF. In nucleotides, the CDR3 is TGTGCCAGCAGCGCGACTAGCGGGAGTGGAAATACGCAGTATTTT.

The CDR3 nucleotides are TGTGCCATCAGTGAGGCTAGCGGGGGGGCGGAGACCCAGTACTTC. It specifies CAISEASGGAETQYF. V gene TRBV10-3 combines with J gene TRBJ2-5; 12 bases align to TRBD2. Trimming at V came to 2 bases and at J to 5 bases, leaving 3 bases not matched to a gene. The germline CDR1 and CDR2 sequences are ENHRY and SYGVKD. This CDR3 is 15 amino acids long.

This clone showed up many times. V usage is TRBV6-4 and J usage is TRBJ2-2, with D maybe TRBD1 (6 bases). The length of the CDR3 is 15 residues. Germline CDR1 and CDR2: MRHNA and SNTAGT. Trimming took 4 bases from V and 3 from J, leaving 12 bases between them. The CDR3 coding sequence is TGTGCCAGCAGTGTGGGGGCGAGGGACACCGGGGAGCTGTTTTTT. This encodes CASSVGARDTGELFF.

This sequence joins TRBV10-3 and TRBJ1-2; D may be TRBD1 (6 bases). Trimming left V 0 bases short and J 6 bases short, with 17 bases between. CDR3 length: 16 amino acids. Germline assignment: CDR1 ENHRY and CDR2 SYGVKD. CDR3 protein: CAISESSGGAVDGYTF. DNA of the CDR3: TGTGCCATCAGTGAGTCAAGCGGGGGCGCGGTTGATGGCTACACCTTC.

The J gene is TRBJ2-2, the V gene TRBV2; 12 bases line up with TRBD2. Per germline, CDR1 SNHLY and CDR2 FYNNEI. CDR3 length: 15 residues. V shed 7 bases, J shed 7 bases, and the junction held 7 bases outside the gene matches. In DNA, the CDR3 is TGTGCCAGCATTCAGACTAGCGGGAGTGTCGGGGAGCTGTTTTTT. Translating it yields CASIQTSGSVGELFF.

V and J are TRBV5-1 and TRBJ1-2; D may be TRBD1 (6 bases). CDR3 size: 13 residues. The ends were cut back, 0 bases at V and 7 bases at J, with 10 bases in the middle. Looked up from germline, CDR1 is SGHRS and CDR2 is YFSETQ. The CDR3 bases are TGCGCCAGCAGCTTGGTGGACAGACGTGGCTACACCTTC. Its protein is CASSLVDRRGYTF.

The table lists this clone with a few counts. The rearrangement uses TRBV11-2 and TRBJ1-5; TRBD1 agrees at 9 bases. Germline loops: CDR1 SGHAT, CDR2 FQNNGV. The CDR3 is made up of 15 amino acids. After removal of 0 bases from V and 7 bases from J, the junction contained 4 bases not matched to a gene. The CDR3 coding sequence is TGTGCCAGCAGCTTAGATCGCACAGGGGGCCAGCCCCAGCATTTT. It codes for CASSLDRTGGQPQHF.

In its sample, this clone was seen a few times. J is TRBJ1-1 and V is TRBV12-5; D is undetermined. V was shortened by 5 bases and J by 0 bases, with 16 bases between the two germline ends. The V gene's germline CDR1 is LGHNT and CDR2 FRNRAP. This CDR3 has 16 residues. The CDR3 here is CASGHRVGSLNTEAFF. CDR3 in DNA: TGTGCTAGTGGTCACCGTGTGGGCAGCTTGAACACTGAAGCTTTCTTT.

J is TRBJ2-5 and V is TRBV10-1, with D tentatively TRBD1 (6 bases). CDR1 WNHNN and CDR2 SYGVQD come from the germline V gene (reference sequence). Trimming cost V 8 bases and J 4 bases, with 20 bases left between them. The CDR3 extends over 15 amino acids. The CDR3 sequence is CASFWSRQELETQYF. DNA of the CDR3: TGCGCCAGCTTTTGGTCGAGACAGGAACTAGAGACCCAGTACTTC.

V and J are TRBV18 and TRBJ2-3, with 13 bases aligning to TRBD2. CDR3 length: 15 amino acids. Germline assignment: CDR1 KGHSH and CDR2 LQKENI. The ends lost 5 bases at V and 4 bases at J; junction bases unmatched: 3. The DNA for the CDR3 is TGTGCCAGCTCAACTAGCGGGGGGGAGTCAGATACGCAGTATTTT. Translation gives CASSTSGGESDTQYF.

The chain recombines TRBV28 with TRBJ1-4, with D perhaps matching TRBD1 (5 bases). V lost 6 bases and J 7 bases, leaving 12 bases between the germline ends. The CDR3 extends over 13 amino acids. Germline loops: CDR1 MDHEN, CDR2 SYDVKM. The CDR3 nucleotides read TGTGCCAGCAGCCTTTACGGGGGTGAAAAACTGTTTTTT. Protein product: CASSLYGGEKLFF.

The V gene is TRBV7-9, the J gene TRBJ2-5; no clear D gene. In germline, CDR1 is SEHNR, CDR2 FQNEAQ (reference sequence). CDR3 length equals 16 residues. Trimming cost V 5 bases and J 1 base, with 17 bases left between them. In DNA form, the CDR3 reads TGTGCCAGCAGCCCCCATCTATGGGCCTCCCAAGAGACCCAGTACTTC. It encodes CASSPHLWASQETQYF. Full variable domain (missing parts from reference TRBV7-9 and TRBJ2-5): DTGVSQNPRHKITKRGQNVTFRCDPISEHNRLYWYRQTLGQGPEFLTYFQNEAQLEKSRLLSDRFSAERPKGSFSTLEIQRTEQGDSAMYLCASSPHLWASQETQYFGPGTRLLVL.